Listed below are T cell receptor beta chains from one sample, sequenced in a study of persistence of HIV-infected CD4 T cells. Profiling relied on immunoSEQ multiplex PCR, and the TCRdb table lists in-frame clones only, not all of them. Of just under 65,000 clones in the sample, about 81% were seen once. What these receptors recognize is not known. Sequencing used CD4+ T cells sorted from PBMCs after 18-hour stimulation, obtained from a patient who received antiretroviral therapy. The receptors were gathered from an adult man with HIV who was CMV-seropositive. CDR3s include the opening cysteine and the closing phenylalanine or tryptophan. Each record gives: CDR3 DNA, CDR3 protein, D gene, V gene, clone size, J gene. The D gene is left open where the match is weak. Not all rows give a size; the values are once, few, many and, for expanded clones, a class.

TGCGCCAGCAGCCAAGAGGCGTTCGTAGGGGGGGCCTACAATGAGCAGTTCTTC	CASSQEAFVGGAYNEQFF	-	TRBV4-1	-	TRBJ2-1
TGCAGTGCTAGTTTGGCAGGCCTGCTGAGCAATCAGCCCCAGCATTTT	CSASLAGLLSNQPQHF	-	TRBV20-1	-	TRBJ1-5
TGCGCCAGCAGCTTGCAGGGCAGAACCGAAGAAAAACTGTTTTTT	CASSLQGRTEEKLFF	-	TRBV5-1	-	TRBJ1-4
TGTGCCAGCAGCTGGGACAGGGGGCGAAATGGCTACACCTTC	CASSWDRGRNGYTF	TRBD1	TRBV3-1/TRBV3-2	once	TRBJ1-2
TGCGCCAGCAGCTTGGACACCTTGAACACTGAAGCTTTCTTT	CASSLDTLNTEAFF	-	TRBV5-1	-	TRBJ1-1
TGTGCCAGCAGCTTTCTGGAAGCAAATGAGCAGTTCTTC	CASSFLEANEQFF	-	TRBV7-8	-	TRBJ2-1
TGTGCCAGTAGTATAGGACCACAGAACAATGAGCAGTTCTTC	CASSIGPQNNEQFF	-	TRBV19	-	TRBJ2-1
TGCGCCAGCAGCTTGGATGGGCGGAAAGATCAGCCCCAGCATTTT	CASSLDGRKDQPQHF	-	TRBV5-1	-	TRBJ1-5
TGTGCCAGCAGCCTGGAACAGATTAACACTGAAGCTTTCTTT	CASSLEQINTEAFF	-	TRBV7-9	-	TRBJ1-1
TGTGCCAGCGGAGATTACTCTGGAAACACCATATATTTT	CASGDYSGNTIYF	-	TRBV2	few	TRBJ1-3
TGTGCCAGCAGCTTAGAGAGCAGGGGGGTAGGGCAGCCCCAGCATTTT	CASSLESRGVGQPQHF	TRBD1	TRBV7-8	few	TRBJ1-5
TGTGCCAGCAGCGTACAGGGTATTAGCAATGAGCAGTTCTTC	CASSVQGISNEQFF	-	TRBV9	-	TRBJ2-1
TGTGCCAGCTCACCTCCGGGACAGTTGATTTCCGGCTATGGCTACACCTTC	CASSPPGQLISGYGYTF	TRBD1	TRBV18	-	TRBJ1-2
TGCGCCAGCAGCTTGGCGGAGGGTTATTCACCCCTCCACTTT	CASSLAEGYSPLHF	-	TRBV5-1	-	TRBJ1-6
TGTGCCAGCAGCCAAGAGGGGACAGGGGGTCGCTTAACAGAGACCCAGTACTTC	CASSQEGTGGRLTETQYF	TRBD1	TRBV4-2	-	TRBJ2-5
TGTGCCAGCAGCCACCGGACTAGCGCGTACAATGAGCAGTTCTTC	CASSHRTSAYNEQFF	TRBD2	TRBV7-9	-	TRBJ2-1
TGCGCCAGCAGCTCCCTACAGGGCTACGAGCAGTACTTC	CASSSLQGYEQYF	-	TRBV5-1	-	TRBJ2-7
TGTGCCAGCAGTTTAAACCGGAGAGCGGGGGGCTACGAGCAGTACTTC	CASSLNRRAGGYEQYF	TRBD2	TRBV27	few	TRBJ2-7
TGTGCCAGCAGCGTAGGAATCGGAAACACCATATATTTT	CASSVGIGNTIYF	-	TRBV9	-	TRBJ1-3
TGCGCCAGCAGCCTGGACACTTACGAGCAGTACTTC	CASSLDTYEQYF	-	TRBV5-1	-	TRBJ2-7
TGTGCCAGCAGCGGACCCAATCAGCCCCAGCATTTT	CASSGPNQPQHF	-	TRBV5-5	-	TRBJ1-5
TGTGCCAGCAGTGAATTGGGGGGCGTACAGCCCCAGCATTTT	CASSELGGVQPQHF	-	TRBV6-1	-	TRBJ1-5
TGTGCCAGCAGCCAACTGGGGGGCATGGACGAGCAGTACTTC	CASSQLGGMDEQYF	-	TRBV14	-	TRBJ2-7
TGTGCCAGCAGCGTAGGGGACAGGGTAGGTGGCTACACCTTC	CASSVGDRVGGYTF	TRBD1	TRBV9	-	TRBJ1-2
TGTGCCAGCGCCCCTGAGGACAGGGCGGACGGCTACACCTTC	CASAPEDRADGYTF	TRBD1	TRBV6-6	-	TRBJ1-2
TGTGCCAGCAGCTTAGGTCCCAGGGCGAACACTGAAGCTTTCTTT	CASSLGPRANTEAFF	-	TRBV7-3	-	TRBJ1-1
TGTGCCAGCAGCCCCGCTAGCGGGGGAGGGAAAGATACGCAGTATTTT	CASSPASGGGKDTQYF	TRBD2	TRBV3-1/TRBV3-2	-	TRBJ2-3
TGTGCCAGCAGTTTACACACCCGAGGGACTGAAGCTTTCTTT	CASSLHTRGTEAFF	-	TRBV28	-	TRBJ1-1
TGTGCCAGCAGTCCCGGGACACGGGTTACTGAAGCTTTCTTT	CASSPGTRVTEAFF	-	TRBV28	-	TRBJ1-1
TGTGCCAGCAGTCGGGGGGGACTAGCGTTTGAGACCCAGTACTTC	CASSRGGLAFETQYF	TRBD2	TRBV6-2/TRBV6-3	-	TRBJ2-5
TGCGCCAGCAGCTCGGCGGGACAGGGAGGCTATGGCTACACCTTC	CASSSAGQGGYGYTF	TRBD1	TRBV5-1	-	TRBJ1-2
TGTGCCAGCAGCCCCCTTCCCAGGAACCCGGAGCTGTTTTTT	CASSPLPRNPELFF	-	TRBV3-1/TRBV3-2	-	TRBJ2-2
TGTGCCAGCAGCGCAAAAGAAAACAGCCTGAACACTGAAGCTTTCTTT	CASSAKENSLNTEAFF	-	TRBV9	few	TRBJ1-1
TGCGCCAGCAGCTTGGATGGCCCGCCCGGGTCGACCCAGCATTTT	CASSLDGPPGSTQHF	-	TRBV5-1	-	TRBJ1-5
TGCGCCAGCAGCTTGGAGGACACTGAAGCTTTCTTT	CASSLEDTEAFF	-	TRBV5-1	once	TRBJ1-1
TGCAGCGTTGGAAGTGGGTTCACTGAAGCTTTCTTT	CSVGSGFTEAFF	-	TRBV29-1	-	TRBJ1-1
TGTGCCAGCAGCTCCTGGACAGGTTCGAACACCGGGGAGCTGTTTTTT	CASSSWTGSNTGELFF	TRBD1	TRBV27	once	TRBJ2-2
TGTGCCAGCAGTGGCAACGGGGGAGGGCGTCGTCCAGATACGCAGTATTTT	CASSGNGGGRRPDTQYF	TRBD2	TRBV2	-	TRBJ2-3
TGTGCCAGTAGTAGGGGGGAGAGGTCTATGATGGATACGCAGTATTTT	CASSRGERSMMDTQYF	-	TRBV19	few	TRBJ2-3
TGTGCCAGCAGCTTAAGGGGCGAGGCTTTCTTT	CASSLRGEAFF	-	TRBV7-9	-	TRBJ1-1
TGCGCCAGCAGCTTCGGTGGCCTTATGAACACTGAAGCTTTCTTT	CASSFGGLMNTEAFF	-	TRBV5-1	-	TRBJ1-1
TGTGCCAGCAGTCCACGGGACGGTGGAAGAGACACCATATATTTT	CASSPRDGGRDTIYF	-	TRBV28	-	TRBJ1-3
TGTGCCATCAGTGAGACCCAGGGCGGACTGAAGACCGGGGAGCTGTTTTTT	CAISETQGGLKTGELFF	-	TRBV10-3	-	TRBJ2-2
TGTGCCAGCAGCTTGGAGGGGGCGGTCTATGGCTACACCTTC	CASSLEGAVYGYTF	TRBD1	TRBV7-9	-	TRBJ1-2
TGTGCCAGCAGCGTTCCAGGGGGATTGAACACTGAAGCTTTCTTT	CASSVPGGLNTEAFF	TRBD1	TRBV7-9	few	TRBJ1-1
TGTGCCAGCAGTGAATCGTATGGCTACACCTTC	CASSESYGYTF	-	TRBV2	-	TRBJ1-2
TGTGCCAGCGCGAGGAGGGTGGATGGCTACACCTTC	CASARRVDGYTF	-	TRBV12-3/TRBV12-4	-	TRBJ1-2
TGTGCCAGCACGAGGGATCGGGGGCGAGGGGATGAGCAGTTCTTC	CASTRDRGRGDEQFF	-	TRBV2	-	TRBJ2-1
TGCGCCAGCTCCTCGGGGGATAGCACAGATACGCAGTATTTT	CASSSGDSTDTQYF	-	TRBV5-1	once	TRBJ2-3